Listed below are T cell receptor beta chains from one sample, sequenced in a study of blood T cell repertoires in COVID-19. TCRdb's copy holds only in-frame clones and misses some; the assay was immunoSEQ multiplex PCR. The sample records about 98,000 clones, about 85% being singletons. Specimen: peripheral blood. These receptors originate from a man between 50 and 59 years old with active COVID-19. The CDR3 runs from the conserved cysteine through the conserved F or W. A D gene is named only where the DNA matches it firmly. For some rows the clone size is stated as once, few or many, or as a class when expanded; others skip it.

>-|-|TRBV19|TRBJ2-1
TGTGCCAGTAGTATGACTATTCACTCCTACAATGAGCAGTTCTTC
CASSMTIHSYNEQFF
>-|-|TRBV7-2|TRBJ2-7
TGTGCCAGCAGCTTTTTACTTCCGGAGCAGTACTTC
CASSFLLPEQYF
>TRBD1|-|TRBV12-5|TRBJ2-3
TGTGCTAGTGGTTGGACAGGGTTCAGCACAGATACGCAGTATTTT
CASGWTGFSTDTQYF
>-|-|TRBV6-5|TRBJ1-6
TGTGCCAGCAGTCCCCAGGGGAATTCACCCCTCCACTTT
CASSPQGNSPLHF
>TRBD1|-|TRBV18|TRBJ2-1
TGTGCCAGCTCACCCAGAACAGGGGGCCTCATCGGAAATGAGCAGTTCTTC
CASSPRTGGLIGNEQFF
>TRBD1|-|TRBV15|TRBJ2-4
TGTGCCACCAGCAGGGAGGGACAGGGGGCAAACATTCAGTACTTC
CATSREGQGANIQYF
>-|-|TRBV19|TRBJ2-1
TGTGCCAGTAGTATTAACCCCCCTAGGGAGCAGTTCTTC
CASSINPPREQFF
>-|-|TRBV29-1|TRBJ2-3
TGCAGCGTTGACTCGGGGGAGGTAGATACGCAGTATTTT
CSVDSGEVDTQYF
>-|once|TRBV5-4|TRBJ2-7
TGTGCCAGCAGCTCGATCGGCTCCTACGAGCAGTACTTC
CASSSIGSYEQYF
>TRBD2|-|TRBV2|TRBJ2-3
TGTGCCAGCAGTGACGTGGGACTAGCAGGCTTCGGCACAGATACGCAGTATTTT
CASSDVGLAGFGTDTQYF
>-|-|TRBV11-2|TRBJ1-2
TGTGCCAGCAGCTTAGACAGGGGTCAGGGCTACACCTTC
CASSLDRGQGYTF
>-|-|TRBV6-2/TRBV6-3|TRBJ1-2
TGTGCCAGCAGTTTCGACAGCTATGGCTACACCTTC
CASSFDSYGYTF
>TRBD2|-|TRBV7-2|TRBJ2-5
TGTGCCAGCAGATCTACTAGCGGGGAAGAGACCCAGTACTTC
CASRSTSGEETQYF
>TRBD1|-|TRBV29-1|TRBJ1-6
TGCAGCGTTCTGACAGGGTTAGATTCACCCCTCCACTTT
CSVLTGLDSPLHF
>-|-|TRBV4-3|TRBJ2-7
TGCGCCAGCAGCCAACAGGGGGGATACGAGCAGTACTTC
CASSQQGGYEQYF
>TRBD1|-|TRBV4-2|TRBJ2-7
TGTGCCAGCAGCCAACAGCACCGGACAGGAGTCTACGAGCAGTACTTC
CASSQQHRTGVYEQYF
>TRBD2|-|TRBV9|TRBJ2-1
TGTGCCAGCAGCGCCGGACTAGCGGGGAACCACAATGAGCAGTTCTTC
CASSAGLAGNHNEQFF
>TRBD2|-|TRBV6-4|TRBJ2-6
TGTGCCAGCAGTGACTCAGCGGGGAGCTCTGGGGCCAACGTCCTGACTTTC
CASSDSAGSSGANVLTF
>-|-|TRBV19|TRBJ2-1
TGTGCCAGTAGTATAGATCGGACTCAGAGCTCCTACAATGAGCAGTTCTTC
CASSIDRTQSSYNEQFF
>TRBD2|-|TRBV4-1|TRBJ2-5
TGCGCCAGCAGCCCCCCGGGGGGGTGGACCCAGTACTTC
CASSPPGGWTQYF
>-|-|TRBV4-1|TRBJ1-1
TGCGCCAGCAGCCGGTTAGGACCGGAGAATGGAGGAGCTTTCTTT
CASSRLGPENGGAFF
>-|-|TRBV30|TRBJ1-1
TGTGCCTGGAGGACTGACAGGCCGATTGAAGCTTTCTTT
CAWRTDRPIEAFF
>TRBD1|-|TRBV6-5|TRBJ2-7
TGTGCCAGCAGTTTTAGGGGACAGACCAGCTCCTACGAGCAGTACTTC
CASSFRGQTSSYEQYF
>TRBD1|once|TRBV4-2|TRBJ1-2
TGTGCCAGCAGCCAAGACCAGGACAGGTACTATGGCTACACCTTC
CASSQDQDRYYGYTF
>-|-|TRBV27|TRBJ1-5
TGTGCCAGCAGTTTAAGACAGTATCAGCCCCAGCATTTT
CASSLRQYQPQHF
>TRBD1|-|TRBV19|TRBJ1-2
TGTGCCAGTACCAGGTTCGGGACAGGGGGTTATGGCTACACCTTC
CASTRFGTGGYGYTF
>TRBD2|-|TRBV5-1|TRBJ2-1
TGCGCCAGCAGCTTGGGTCTGACTAGCGACCCCAATGAGCAGTTCTTC
CASSLGLTSDPNEQFF
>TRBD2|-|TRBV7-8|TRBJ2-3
TGTGCCAGCAGCGACCGGACTAGCGGGGGGGCAGATACGCAGTATTTT
CASSDRTSGGADTQYF
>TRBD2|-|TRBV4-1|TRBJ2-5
TGCGCCAGCAGCCAAGTTCCAACCCGGGGTGCTACTAGCGCTAGGGAAGAGACCCAGTACTTC
CASSQVPTRGATSAREETQYF
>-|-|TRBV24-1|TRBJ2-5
TGTGCCACCAGTGGGACAGAAGAGACCCAGTACTTC
CATSGTEETQYF
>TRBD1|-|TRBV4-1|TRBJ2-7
TGCGCCAGCAGCCAGGGCAGCACAGGGGGCTACGAGCAGTACTTC
CASSQGSTGGYEQYF
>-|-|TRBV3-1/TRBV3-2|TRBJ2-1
TGTGCCAGCAGCTACCGCAGCGCCCGGGGGGAGCAGTTCTTC
CASSYRSARGEQFF
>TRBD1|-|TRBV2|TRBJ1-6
TGTGCCAAGGGGACAGACTATAATTCACCCCTCCACTTT
CAKGTDYNSPLHF
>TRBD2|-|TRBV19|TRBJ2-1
TGTGCCAGTAGTCCCCGTGTTCTAGCGGGGGGCTACAATGAGCAGTTCTTC
CASSPRVLAGGYNEQFF
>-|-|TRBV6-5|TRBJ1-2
TGTGCCAGCGCTTGGACGGAGGTTTCAAACGGCTACACCTTC
CASAWTEVSNGYTF
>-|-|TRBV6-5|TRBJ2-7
TGTGCCAGCAGTTACCAACCGGGACATTCCTACGAGCAGTACTTC
CASSYQPGHSYEQYF
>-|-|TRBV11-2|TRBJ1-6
TGTGCCAGCAGCTTCTCCCAGGGCAATTCACCCCTCCACTTT
CASSFSQGNSPLHF
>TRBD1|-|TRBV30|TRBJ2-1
TGTGCCTGGAGCGCCCGGACAGGGTATTACGATGAGCAGTTCTTC
CAWSARTGYYDEQFF
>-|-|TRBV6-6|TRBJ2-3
TGTGCCAGTGCGGGACAGTACACAGATACGCAGTATTTT
CASAGQYTDTQYF
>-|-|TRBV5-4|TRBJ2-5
TGTGCCAGCAGCTCGGACAGAGCAGAGACCCAGTACTTC
CASSSDRAETQYF
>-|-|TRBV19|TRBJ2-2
TGTGCCAGTAGTATAGGGGGCTTCGAGGAGCTGTTTTTT
CASSIGGFEELFF
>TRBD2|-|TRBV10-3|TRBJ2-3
TGTGCCATCAGTGAGTCGGCTAGCGGGGGACATGGGGATACGCAGTATTTT
CAISESASGGHGDTQYF
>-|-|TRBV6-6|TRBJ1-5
TGTGCCAGCGGTGGATTTGGACGGGGGGCCGGTCAGCCCCAGCATTTT
CASGGFGRGAGQPQHF
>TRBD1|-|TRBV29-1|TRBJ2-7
TGCAGCGTTGATTTCGGGACAGGAAAAAAGCAGTACTTC
CSVDFGTGKKQYF
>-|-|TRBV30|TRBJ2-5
TGTGCCTGGTTGGGGCCCCCTCGCCCCCGCCGGGCGAAGCCGATTCAGACCCAGTACTTC
CAWLGPPRPRRAKPIQTQYF
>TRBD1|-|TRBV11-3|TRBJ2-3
TGTGCCAGCAGCTTATTAACAGGGGGCTCGGGAGCTACGCAGTATTTT
CASSLLTGGSGATQYF
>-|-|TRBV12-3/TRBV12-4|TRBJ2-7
TGTGCCAGCACCAGCTCCTACGAGCAGTACTTC
CASTSSYEQYF
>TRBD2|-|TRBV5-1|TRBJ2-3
TGCGCCAGCAGCTTTATGGCTAGCGGGGCTGTGAATACGCAGTATTTT
CASSFMASGAVNTQYF
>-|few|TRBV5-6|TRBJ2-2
TGTGCCAGCAGCCCACTCGCCCGGGGCACCGGGGAGCTGTTTTTT
CASSPLARGTGELFF
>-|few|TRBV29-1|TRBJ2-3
TGCAGCCTTTTGGGCGTCACAGATACGCAGTATTTT
CSLLGVTDTQYF
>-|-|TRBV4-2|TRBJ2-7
TGTGCCAGCAGCCAAGGGTTAGCGTCGCACTACGAGCAGTACTTC
CASSQGLASHYEQYF
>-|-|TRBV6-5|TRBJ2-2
TGTGCCAGCAGTTACTACAAGAACACCGGGGAGCTGTTTTTT
CASSYYKNTGELFF
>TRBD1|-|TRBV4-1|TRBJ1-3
TGCGCCAGCAGCCAATGGGACAGGGCGCATAACACCATATATTTT
CASSQWDRAHNTIYF
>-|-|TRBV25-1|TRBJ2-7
TGTGCCAGCAGTGAACTCCAGAAGCAGTACTTC
CASSELQKQYF
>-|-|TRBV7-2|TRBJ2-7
TGTGCCAGCAGCCCCTTCCGGGGCGAGCAGTACTTC
CASSPFRGEQYF
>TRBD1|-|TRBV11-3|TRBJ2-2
TGTGCCAGCAGCCCCAGGGGGCTGTCCTCGGTGGGCGGGGAGCTGTTTTTT
CASSPRGLSSVGGELFF
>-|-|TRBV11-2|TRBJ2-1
TGTGCCAGCAGCTTGGCTCTCTACAATGAGCAGTTCTTC
CASSLALYNEQFF